The TCR beta chain under discussion was sequenced for a study of T cell responses to AZD1222 COVID-19 vaccine. General study results and limits: White British people made up most donors, females outnumbered males, and clonal diversity was possibly underestimated. Increases in Spike-specific TCR breadth and depth were seen after two AZD1222 doses. Among those given AZD1222, only 6 or 7 were seropositive at baseline. In the spike-specific TCR repertoire, nearly half reportedly target unmutated variant regions.

Points on this clone: The target antigen is unknown.

Profiling relied on immunoSEQ multiplex PCR, and the TCRdb table lists in-frame clones only, not all of them. In the table there are some 130,000 clones, 70% to 90% of which are singletons. Germline loops: CDR1 ENHRY, CDR2 SYGVKD. CDR3 size: 15 residues. V lost 4 bases, J lost 10 bases, and 23 bases lay in between. The chain is built from TRBV10-3 and TRBJ2-7; either TRBD1 or TRBD2 may fit D (5 bases each). Source: peripheral blood, taken on day 0 of AZD1222 vaccination. The sequence was collected from an adult in good health. CDR3 sequence: CAISGGPRDGYFQYF. The CDR3 DNA reads as TGTGCCATCAGTGGAGGCCCCCGGGACGGCTATTTCCAGTACTTC.